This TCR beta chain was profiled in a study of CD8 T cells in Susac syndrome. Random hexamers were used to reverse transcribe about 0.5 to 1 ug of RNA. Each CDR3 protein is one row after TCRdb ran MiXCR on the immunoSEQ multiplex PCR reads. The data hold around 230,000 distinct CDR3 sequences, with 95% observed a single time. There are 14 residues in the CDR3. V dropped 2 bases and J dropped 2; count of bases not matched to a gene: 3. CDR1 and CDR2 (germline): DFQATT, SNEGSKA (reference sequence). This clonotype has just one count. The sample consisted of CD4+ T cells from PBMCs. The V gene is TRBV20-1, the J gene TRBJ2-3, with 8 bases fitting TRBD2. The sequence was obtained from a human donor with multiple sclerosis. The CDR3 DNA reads TGCAGTGCTAGACTAGCGGGTACCACAGATACGCAGTATTTT. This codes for CSARLAGTTDTQYF.